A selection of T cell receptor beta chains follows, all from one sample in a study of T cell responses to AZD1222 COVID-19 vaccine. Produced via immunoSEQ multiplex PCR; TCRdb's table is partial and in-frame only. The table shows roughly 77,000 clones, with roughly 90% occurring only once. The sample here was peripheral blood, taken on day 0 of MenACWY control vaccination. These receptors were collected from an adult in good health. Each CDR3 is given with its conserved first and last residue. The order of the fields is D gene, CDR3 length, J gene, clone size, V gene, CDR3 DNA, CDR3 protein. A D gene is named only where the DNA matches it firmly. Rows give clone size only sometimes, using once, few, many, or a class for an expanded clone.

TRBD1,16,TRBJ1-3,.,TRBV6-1,TGTGCCAGCAGTGAAACCGGGACAGGGCGTGGAAACACCATATATTTT,CASSETGTGRGNTIYF
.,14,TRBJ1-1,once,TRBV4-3,TGCGCCAGCAGCCCTGGCGGACCGGCAACTGAAGCTTTCTTT,CASSPGGPATEAFF
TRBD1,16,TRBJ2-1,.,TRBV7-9,TGTGCCAGCAGCCCTAGGCCGGGACAGGGGGCCCTTGAGCAGTTCTTC,CASSPRPGQGALEQFF
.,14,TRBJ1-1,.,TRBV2,TGTGCCAGCAGTGGCAGGATAAGGAACACTGAAGCTTTCTTT,CASSGRIRNTEAFF
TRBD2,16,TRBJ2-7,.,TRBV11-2,TGTGCCAGCAGCTTAGCTACTAGCGGAATCCCCTACGAGCAGTACTTC,CASSLATSGIPYEQYF
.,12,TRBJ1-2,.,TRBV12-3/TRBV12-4,TGTGCCAGCAGTTGGGACGCATATGGCTACACCTTC,CASSWDAYGYTF
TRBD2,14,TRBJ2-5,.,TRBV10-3,TGTGCCATCAGTGAGCCTAGCGGGTTAGAGACCCAGTACTTC,CAISEPSGLETQYF
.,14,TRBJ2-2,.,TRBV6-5,TGTGCCAGCAGACCCGGACGGGTCCCCGGGGAGCTGTTTTTT,CASRPGRVPGELFF
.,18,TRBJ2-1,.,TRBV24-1,TGTGCCACCAGTGATTTGCCAGGAAGGCGGAGCTCCTACAATGAGCAGTTCTTC,CATSDLPGRRSSYNEQFF
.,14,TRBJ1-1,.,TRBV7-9,TGTGCCAGCAGCCCACAGAGGCTGAACACTGAAGCTTTCTTT,CASSPQRLNTEAFF
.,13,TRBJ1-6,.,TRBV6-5,TGTGCCAGCAGGGGCACAGTCAATTCACCCCTCCACTTT,CASRGTVNSPLHF
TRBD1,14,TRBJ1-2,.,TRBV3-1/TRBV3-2,TGTGCCAGCAGCCGGGGACAGGGGGCGTATGGCTACACCTTC,CASSRGQGAYGYTF
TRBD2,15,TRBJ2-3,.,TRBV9,TGTGCCAGCAGCCTTAGCGGGGGGGACAGAGGGACGCAGTATTTT,CASSLSGGDRGTQYF
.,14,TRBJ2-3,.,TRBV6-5,TGTGCCAGCAGTTACGGACGGGACGGAGATACGCAGTATTTT,CASSYGRDGDTQYF
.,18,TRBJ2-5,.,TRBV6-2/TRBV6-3,TGTGCCAGCAGTTACTCGAAGGGCGGGGCCAATACCCTCGGGACCCAGTACTTC,CASSYSKGGANTLGTQYF
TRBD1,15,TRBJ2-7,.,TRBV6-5,TGTGCCAGCAGTTACTCCGGGACAGGGACCTACGAGCAGTACTTC,CASSYSGTGTYEQYF
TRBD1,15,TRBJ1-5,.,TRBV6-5,TGTGCCAGCAGTTTACAGGGGGGGTTCAATCAGCCCCAGCATTTT,CASSLQGGFNQPQHF